Following are 22 T cell receptor beta chains from one sample sequenced in a study of spatial heterogeneity in lung cancer. TCRdb redid the calling of the 5' RACE reads with MiXCR, one entry per CDR3 protein. The repertoire holds about 48,000 distinct CDR3 sequences, roughly 5% seen once, with around 10% in the top ten. The time point was: sample taken at primary tumor resection. Whole RNA was taken from tumor, nontumor lung or frozen PBMC; it was then sequenced unsorted. This sample comprised PBMCs, obtained at surgery. Receptors originate from a male donor with early-stage non-small cell lung cancer.

CDR3 nucleotide sequence: TGTGCCAGCAGTCAGGGGACCAGCACAGATACGCAGTATTTT. Encoded protein: CASSQGTSTDTQYF. This rearrangement joins TRBV12-3 or TRBV12-4 to TRBJ2-3, with a tentative D call TRBD1 (6 bases). CDR3 length: 14 residues. The V gene lost 5 bases and the J gene lost 0 bases, with 9 bases spanning the gap.

CDR3 coding DNA: TGTGCCAGCAGCCAAGGAGGGACCGTGGGGACTGAAGCTTTCTTT. Translating it yields CASSQGGTVGTEAFF. The chain has TRBV3-1 and TRBJ1-1, with D tentatively TRBD1 (5 bases). CDR1 and CDR2 from the germline V gene are LGHDT and YNNKEL (reference sequence). The CDR3 is made up of 15 amino acids. Deletions cut 1 base from V and 5 bases from J, with 14 bases between. The entire variable domain, with the rest obtained from reference TRBV3-1 and TRBJ1-1, is as follows: DTAVSQTPKYLVTQMGNDKSIKCEQNLGHDTMYWYKQDSKKFLKIMFSYNNKELIINETVPNRFSPKSPDKAHLNLHINSLELGDSAVYFCASSQGGTVGTEAFFGQGTRLTVV.

There are many counts of this clonotype. This chain links TRBV28 with TRBJ2-5, with D possibly matching TRBD1 (6 bases). The CDR3 contains 16 residues. CDR1 is MDHEN and CDR2 is SYDVKM in the germline V gene. Between the trimmed V and J ends, which lost 4 bases and 0 bases, there was a span of 15 bases. The CDR3: CASSSPIGQNQETQYF. Written as DNA, the CDR3 is TGTGCCAGCAGTTCCCCAATCGGACAGAACCAAGAGACCCAGTACTTC. Looking up the rest from reference TRBV28 and TRBJ2-5 gives the full variable domain: DVKVTQSSRYLVKRTGEKVFLECVQDMDHENMFWYRQDPGLGLRLIYFSYDVKMKEKGDIPEGYSVSREKKERFSLILESASTNQTSMYLCASSSPIGQNQETQYFGPGTRLLVL.

There are many counts of this clonotype. This rearrangement joins TRBV20-1 to TRBJ2-1; D is tentatively TRBD1 or TRBD2 (5 bases each). V gave up 5 bases and J gave up 4 bases, with 9 bases separating them. The CDR3 loop spans 12 amino acids. CDR1 and CDR2 from the germline V gene are DFQATT and SNEGSKA (reference sequence). This CDR3 reads CSASEGYNEQFF. The CDR3 region has the DNA TGCAGTGCTTCCGAGGGGTACAATGAGCAGTTCTTC.

This clonotype was counted at least ten times. This chain joins TRBV20-1 and TRBJ2-5; no firm D call. The V end lost 7 bases, the J end lost 0 bases, and 9 bases lay between the germline ends. The CDR3 length is 12 residues. The germline V gene has CDR1 DFQATT and CDR2 SNEGSKA (reference sequence). As DNA, the CDR3 is TGCAGTGGCACAGCGTACCAAGAGACCCAGTACTTC. This gives the protein CSGTAYQETQYF.

The table lists this clonotype with a few counts. The junction and the germline gene differ at one end; a read error may be behind it. The chain has TRBV5-1 and TRBJ2-5; 7 bases are a match to TRBD1. Germline CDR1 reads SGHRS; CDR2 reads YFSETQ. The CDR3 loop spans 14 amino acids. CDR3 bases: TGCGCCAGCAGCTTGACAGGGGCTGGAGAGACCCGGTACTTC. Translated: CASSLTGAGETRYF. Complete variable domain (other parts from reference TRBV5-1 and TRBJ2-5): KAGVTQTPRYLIKTRGQQVTLSCSPISGHRSVSWYQQTPGQGLQFLFEYFSETQRNKGNFPGRFSGRQFSNSRSEMNVSTLELGDSALYLCASSLTGAGETRYFGPGTRLLVL.

At least ten counts were recorded for this clonotype. The chain combines TRBV20-1 with TRBJ2-2, with a possible D match to TRBD1 (5 bases). Germline CDR1 DFQATT, CDR2 SNEGSKA (reference sequence). V lost 5 bases and J 7 bases, leaving 8 bases between the germline ends. This CDR3 region has 11 residues. CDR3 sequence (DNA): TGCAGTGCTCAGGGAAACGGGGAGCTGTTTTTT. Translation: CSAQGNGELFF.

This clonotype was detected many times. CDR3 sequence reads: CSSLRGSTDTQYF. The CDR3 DNA reads TGCAGTTCCCTCCGGGGCAGCACAGATACGCAGTATTTT. The rearrangement joins TRBV20-1 to TRBJ2-3, with D tentatively TRBD1 or TRBD2 (5 bases each). V shed 8 bases and J shed 0 bases, with 12 bases lying between them. The CDR3 totals 13 residues. Germline values: CDR1 DFQATT, CDR2 SNEGSKA (reference sequence).

This clonotype came up many times. Written as DNA, the CDR3 is TGTGCCAGTATAAAAACAGGGTTCGCGATTACCGGGGAGCTGTTTTTT. Translating gives CASIKTGFAITGELFF. The chain couples TRBV19 to TRBJ2-2, with D perhaps matching TRBD1 (6 bases). The germline V gene has CDR1 LNHDA and CDR2 SQIVND (reference sequence). The CDR3 has 16 residues. Between the trimmed V and J ends, which lost 7 bases and 5 bases, there was a span of 20 bases.

This clonotype was observed a few times. The chain joins TRBV7-9 to TRBJ2-3; 7 nucleotides match TRBD2. The J segment lost 5 bases and the V segment lost 5 bases, leaving 7 bases of the junction unmatched. Looked up from germline, CDR1 is SEHNR and CDR2 is FQNEAQ (reference sequence). This CDR3 has 14 residues. CDR3 sequence: CASSRGLVGDTQYF. The CDR3 nucleotides are TGTGCCAGCAGCCGCGGACTAGTAGGAGATACGCAGTATTTT.

This chain joins TRBV5-6 and TRBJ2-1; D is uncertain. CDR1 and CDR2 (germline): SGHDT, YYEEEE. The ends were cut back, 4 bases at V and 9 bases at J, with 11 bases in the middle. This CDR3 is built from 12 residues. The CDR3 DNA reads TGTGCCAGCAGCCCCCTTTATGGTGAGCAGTTCTTC. Its translation is CASSPLYGEQFF.

The sample holds many counts of this clonotype. V usage is TRBV28 and J usage is TRBJ1-1; D gene ambiguous. The V gene lost 4 bases and the J gene lost 0 bases, with 9 bases spanning the gap. Germline loops: CDR1 MDHEN, CDR2 SYDVKM. There are 14 residues in the CDR3. The CDR3 sequence: CASSSYILNTEAFF. DNA of the CDR3: TGTGCCAGCAGTTCGTATATCTTGAACACTGAAGCTTTCTTT.

This clonotype was counted once. Just one base apart from a much larger clone, this may be a read error. The chain employs TRBV27 and TRBJ1-5; D may be TRBD1 (5 bases). This CDR3 comprises 15 residues. Deletions cut 5 bases from V and 4 bases from J, with 15 bases between. Germline assignment: CDR1 MNHEY and CDR2 SMNVEV (reference sequence). The CDR3 spells CASSAGTDPNQPQHF. In DNA form, the CDR3 reads TGTGCCAGCAGTGCTGGGACGGACCCAAATCAGCCCCAGCATTTT.

This chain connects TRBV9 to TRBJ2-1; no firm D call. CDR3 length: 15 residues. V was trimmed by 4 bases and J by 2 bases, leaving 13 bases between them. Germline loops: CDR1 SGDLS, CDR2 YYNGEE. The CDR3 here is CASSLFTSTYNEQFF. DNA of the CDR3: TGTGCCAGCAGCCTTTTTACATCCACCTACAATGAGCAGTTCTTC.

This clonotype occurred many times. This chain links TRBV9 with TRBJ1-3; D gene unclear. Germline-derived CDR1 and CDR2 are SGDLS and YYNGEE. The V end lost 0 bases, the J end lost 3 bases, and 10 bases lay between the germline ends. The CDR3 runs to 15 residues. CDR3 loop: CASSVVGDYGNTIYF. CDR3 nucleotides: TGTGCCAGCAGCGTAGTTGGAGATTATGGAAACACCATATATTTT.

This clonotype showed up many times. The chain has TRBV28 and TRBJ1-2; maybe TRBD1 (5 bases). This CDR3 spans 18 amino acids. Per germline, CDR1 MDHEN and CDR2 SYDVKM. Between the trimmed V and J ends, which lost 1 base and 0 bases, there was a span of 18 bases. CDR3: CASSLFRYPRAANYGYTF. CDR3 DNA: TGTGCCAGCAGTTTATTCCGATACCCCAGGGCGGCTAACTATGGCTACACCTTC.

This clonotype was counted at least ten times. The gene calls are TRBV12-3 or TRBV12-4 and TRBJ2-1; TRBD1 agrees at 9 bases. J gave up 6 bases and V 6 bases, and 3 bases lay outside the gene matches. The CDR3 length is 13 residues. CDR3 amino acids: CASRQGAANEQFF. CDR3 nucleotide sequence: TGTGCCAGCAGACAGGGGGCGGCCAATGAGCAGTTCTTC.

This clonotype was seen at least ten times. The chain is built from TRBV20-1 and TRBJ1-1, with D tentatively TRBD1 (6 bases). Deletions cut 4 bases from V and 4 bases from J, with 10 bases between. CDR3 length equals 12 residues. The germline V gene encodes CDR1 DFQATT and CDR2 SNEGSKA (reference sequence). CDR3 amino acids: CSANRAGTEAFF. DNA of the CDR3: TGCAGTGCTAACAGGGCTGGCACTGAAGCTTTCTTT.

V is TRBV7-2 and J is TRBJ2-7, with 10 bases fitting TRBD2. Germline CDR1 reads SGHTA; CDR2 reads FQGNSA. The length of the CDR3 is 17 residues. Trimming removed 5 bases from V and 7 bases from J; junction bases left unmatched: 17. Here the CDR3 reads CASSIPTSGVTPVEQYF. DNA for the CDR3: TGTGCCAGCAGCATACCTACTAGCGGGGTTACCCCCGTTGAGCAGTACTTC.

This clonotype was seen repeatedly, ten times or more. The chain recombines TRBV6-1 with TRBJ1-1; D uncertain. Between the trimmed V and J ends, which lost 8 bases and 3 bases, there was a span of 13 bases. Germline V gene sequence: CDR1 MNHNS, CDR2 SASEGT. The CDR3 loop spans 13 amino acids. This CDR3 is CASGILLDTEAFF. The DNA for the CDR3 is TGTGCCAGCGGCATACTACTGGACACTGAAGCTTTCTTT.

This clonotype has a count of ten or more. The chain carries TRBV7-2 and TRBJ1-1; no definite D call. From germline, CDR1 is SGHTA and CDR2 FQGNSA. This CDR3 is built from 14 residues. V was clipped by 5 bases and J by 4 bases, with 14 bases between them. In nucleotides, the CDR3 is TGTGCCAGCAGCCCCCAGATCAGGTCCACTGAAGCTTTCTTT. It yields the protein CASSPQIRSTEAFF.

This clonotype was recorded many times. The genes are TRBV28 and TRBJ2-7; TRBD1 matches 7 bases. This CDR3 has 14 amino acids. Germline lookup yields CDR1 MDHEN and CDR2 SYDVKM. The V gene end was trimmed by 5 bases and the J gene end by 0 bases; junction bases not matched to a gene: 4. The CDR3: CASSIRTGSYEQYF. Here the CDR3 DNA reads TGTGCCAGCAGTATCAGGACAGGCTCCTACGAGCAGTACTTC.